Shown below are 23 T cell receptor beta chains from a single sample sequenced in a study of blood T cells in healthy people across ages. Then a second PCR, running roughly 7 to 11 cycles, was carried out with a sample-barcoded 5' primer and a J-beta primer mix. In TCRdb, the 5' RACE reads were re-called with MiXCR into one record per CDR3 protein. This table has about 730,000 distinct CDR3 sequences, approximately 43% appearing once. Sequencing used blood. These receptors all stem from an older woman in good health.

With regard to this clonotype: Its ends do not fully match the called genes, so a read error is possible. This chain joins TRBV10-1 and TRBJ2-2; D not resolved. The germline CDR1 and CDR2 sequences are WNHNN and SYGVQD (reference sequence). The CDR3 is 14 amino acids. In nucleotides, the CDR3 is TGCGCCAGCGGTGAGGCAGAGAACACCGGGGAGCTGTTTTTT. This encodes CASGEAENTGELFF.

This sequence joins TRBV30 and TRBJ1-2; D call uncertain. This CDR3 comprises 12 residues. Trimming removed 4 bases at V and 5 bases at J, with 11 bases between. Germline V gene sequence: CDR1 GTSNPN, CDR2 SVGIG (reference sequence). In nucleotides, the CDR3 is TGTGCCTGGACCCGGACGGATTATGGCTACACCTTC. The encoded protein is CAWTRTDYGYTF.

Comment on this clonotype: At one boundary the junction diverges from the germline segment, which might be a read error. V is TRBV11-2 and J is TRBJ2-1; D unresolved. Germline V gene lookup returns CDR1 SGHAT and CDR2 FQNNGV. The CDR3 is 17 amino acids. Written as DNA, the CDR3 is TGTGTCAGCAGCACTAACGCTGCGGATTATTCCTACAATGAGCAGTTCTTC. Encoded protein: CVSSTNAADYSYNEQFF.

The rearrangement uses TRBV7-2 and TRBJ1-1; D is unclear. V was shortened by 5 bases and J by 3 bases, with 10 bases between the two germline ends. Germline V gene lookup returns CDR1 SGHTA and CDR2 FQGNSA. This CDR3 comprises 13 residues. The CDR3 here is CASSGFMDTEAFF. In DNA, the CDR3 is TGTGCCAGCAGCGGTTTTATGGACACTGAAGCTTTCTTT.

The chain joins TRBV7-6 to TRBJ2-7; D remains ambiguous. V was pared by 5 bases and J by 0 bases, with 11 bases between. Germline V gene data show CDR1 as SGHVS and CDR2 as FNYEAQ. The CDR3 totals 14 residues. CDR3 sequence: CASSIGKGSYEQYF. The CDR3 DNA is TGTGCCAGCAGCATCGGTAAGGGCTCCTACGAGCAGTACTTC.

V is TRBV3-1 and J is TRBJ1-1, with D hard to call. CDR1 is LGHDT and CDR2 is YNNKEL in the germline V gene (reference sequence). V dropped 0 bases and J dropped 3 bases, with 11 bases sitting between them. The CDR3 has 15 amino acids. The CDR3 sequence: CASSQDRPQYTEAFF. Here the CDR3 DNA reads TGTGCCAGCAGCCAAGATCGTCCACAATACACTGAAGCTTTCTTT.

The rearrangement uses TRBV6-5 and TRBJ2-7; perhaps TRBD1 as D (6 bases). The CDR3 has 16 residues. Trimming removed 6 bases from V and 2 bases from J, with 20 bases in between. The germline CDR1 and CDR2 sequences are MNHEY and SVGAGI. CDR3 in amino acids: CASSPLNRVGTYEQYF. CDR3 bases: TGTGCCAGCAGCCCTCTTAACAGGGTCGGCACCTACGAGCAGTACTTC.

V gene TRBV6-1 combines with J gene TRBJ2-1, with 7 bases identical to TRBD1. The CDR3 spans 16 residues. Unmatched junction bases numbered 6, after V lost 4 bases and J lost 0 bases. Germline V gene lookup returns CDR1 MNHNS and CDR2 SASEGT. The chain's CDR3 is CASSGLGQSSYNEQFF. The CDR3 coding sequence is TGTGCCAGCAGTGGACTGGGACAGAGCTCCTACAATGAGCAGTTCTTC.

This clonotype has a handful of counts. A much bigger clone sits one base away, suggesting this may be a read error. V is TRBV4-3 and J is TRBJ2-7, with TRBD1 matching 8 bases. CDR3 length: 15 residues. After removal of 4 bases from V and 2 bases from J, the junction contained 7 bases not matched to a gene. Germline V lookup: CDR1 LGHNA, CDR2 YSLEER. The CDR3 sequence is CASSPEGTGAYEQYF. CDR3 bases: TGCGCCAGCAGCCCTGAAGGGACAGGCGCCTACGAGCAGTACTTC.

As DNA, the CDR3 is TGCAGCGTAATGGGCACCCCGACTAATCAAGAGCAGTACTTC. Protein: CSVMGTPTNQEQYF. The genes are TRBV29-1 and TRBJ2-5, with D possibly matching TRBD2 (5 bases). V gave up 6 bases and J gave up 11 bases, with 25 bases separating them. The CDR3 spans 14 residues. Germline CDR1 reads SQVTM; CDR2 reads ANQGSEA.

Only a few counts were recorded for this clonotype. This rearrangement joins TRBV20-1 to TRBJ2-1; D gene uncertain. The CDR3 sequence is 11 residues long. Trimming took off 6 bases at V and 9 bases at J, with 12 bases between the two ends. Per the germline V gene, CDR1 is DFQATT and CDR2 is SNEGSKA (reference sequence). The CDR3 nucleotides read TGCAGTGCCTGGAGTGGGGTTGAGCAGTTCTTC. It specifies CSAWSGVEQFF.

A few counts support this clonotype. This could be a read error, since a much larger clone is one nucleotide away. CDR3 amino acids: CGVPQRQGTYEQYF. CDR3 in DNA: TGCGGCGTCCCTCAACGACAGGGTACCTACGAGCAGTACTTC. This sequence joins TRBV29-1 and TRBJ2-7; 7 bases match TRBD1. The CDR3 totals 14 residues. Germline lookup yields CDR1 SQVTM and CDR2 ANQGSEA.

CDR3 sequence (DNA): TGTGCCAGCACTGGGGACAGCTATTATGGGACCCAGTACTTC. It yields the protein CASTGDSYYGTQYF. This chain links TRBV12-3 or TRBV12-4 with TRBJ2-5, with 7 positions matching TRBD1. This CDR3 contains 14 residues. J was trimmed by 7 bases and V by 7 bases; bases with no gene match: 12.

The CDR3 DNA reads as TGTGCCACCAGTGATTTGGTTGAGCAGTTCTTC. Its protein is CATSDLVEQFF. V gene TRBV24-1 combines with J gene TRBJ2-1; D not resolved. V was shortened by 0 bases and J by 9 bases, with 2 bases between the two germline ends. CDR1 and CDR2 (germline): KGHDR, SFDVKD. CDR3 length: 11 residues.

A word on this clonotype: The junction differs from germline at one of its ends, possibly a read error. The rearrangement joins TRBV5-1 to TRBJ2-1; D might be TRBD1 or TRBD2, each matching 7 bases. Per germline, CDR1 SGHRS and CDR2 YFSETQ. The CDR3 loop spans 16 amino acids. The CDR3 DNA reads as TGCGCCAGCAGCTTGGTAGGCAGGGGGGGCTACAATGGGCAGTTCTTC. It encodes CASSLVGRGGYNGQFF. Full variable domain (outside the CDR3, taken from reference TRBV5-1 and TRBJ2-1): KAGVTQTPRYLIKTRGQQVTLSCSPISGHRSVSWYQQTPGQGLQFLFEYFSETQRNKGNFPGRFSGRQFSNSRSEMNVSTLELGDSALYLCASSLVGRGGYNGQFFGPGTRLTVL.

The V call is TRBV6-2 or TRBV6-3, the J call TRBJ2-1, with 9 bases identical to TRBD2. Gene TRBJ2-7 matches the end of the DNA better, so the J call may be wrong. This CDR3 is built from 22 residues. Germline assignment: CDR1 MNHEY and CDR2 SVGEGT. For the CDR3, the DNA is TGTGCCAGCAGGGGTGGACAGCTCCAGGGGAGAGCGGGAGGCCCGACGCGGAATGAGCAGTACTTC. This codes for CASRGGQLQGRAGGPTRNEQYF.

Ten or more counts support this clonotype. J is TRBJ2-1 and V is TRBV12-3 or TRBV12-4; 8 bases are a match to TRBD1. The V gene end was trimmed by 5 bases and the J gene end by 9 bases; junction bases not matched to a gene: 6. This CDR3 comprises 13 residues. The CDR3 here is CASSLTGVLEQFF. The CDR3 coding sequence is TGTGCCAGCAGTCTGACAGGGGTTCTTGAGCAGTTCTTC.

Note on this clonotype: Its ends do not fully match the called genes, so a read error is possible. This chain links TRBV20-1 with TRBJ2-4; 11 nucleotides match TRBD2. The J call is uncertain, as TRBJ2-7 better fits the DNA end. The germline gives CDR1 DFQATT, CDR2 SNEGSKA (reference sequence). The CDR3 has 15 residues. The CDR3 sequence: CSAGEGASGRNEQYF. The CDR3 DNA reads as TGCAGTGCTGGAGAGGGGGCTAGCGGGAGGAACGAGCAGTACTTC.

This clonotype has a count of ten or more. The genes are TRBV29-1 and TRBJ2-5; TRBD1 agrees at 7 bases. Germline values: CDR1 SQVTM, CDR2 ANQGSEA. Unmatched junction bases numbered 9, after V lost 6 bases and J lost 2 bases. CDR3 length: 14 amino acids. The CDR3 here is CSVEGAELQETQYF. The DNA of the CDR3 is TGCAGCGTCGAGGGGGCGGAATTACAAGAGACCCAGTACTTC.

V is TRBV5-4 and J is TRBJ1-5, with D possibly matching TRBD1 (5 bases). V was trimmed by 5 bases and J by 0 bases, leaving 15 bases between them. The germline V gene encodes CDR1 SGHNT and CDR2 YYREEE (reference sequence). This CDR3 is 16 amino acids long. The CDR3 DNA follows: TGTGCCAGCAGTGCGGGGCCAGGGAATAGCAATCAGCCCCAGCATTTT. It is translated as CASSAGPGNSNQPQHF.

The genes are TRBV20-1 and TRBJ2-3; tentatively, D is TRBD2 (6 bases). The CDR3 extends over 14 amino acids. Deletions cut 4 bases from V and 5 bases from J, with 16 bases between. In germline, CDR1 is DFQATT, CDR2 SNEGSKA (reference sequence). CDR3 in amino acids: CSANIGSGGDTQYF. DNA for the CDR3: TGCAGTGCTAACATCGGGTCCGGGGGAGATACGCAGTATTTT.

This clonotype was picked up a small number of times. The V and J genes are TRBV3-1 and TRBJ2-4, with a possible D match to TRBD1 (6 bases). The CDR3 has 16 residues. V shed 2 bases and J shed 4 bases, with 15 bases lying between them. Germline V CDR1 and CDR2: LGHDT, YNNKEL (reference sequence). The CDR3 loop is CASSQFAFGQKNIQYF. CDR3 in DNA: TGTGCCAGCAGCCAATTCGCATTTGGACAGAAAAACATTCAGTACTTC.

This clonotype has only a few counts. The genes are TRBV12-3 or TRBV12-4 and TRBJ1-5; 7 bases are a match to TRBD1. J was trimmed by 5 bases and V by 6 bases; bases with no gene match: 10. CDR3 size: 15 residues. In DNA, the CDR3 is TGTGCCAGCAGACCTACAGGGGTATTAGATCAGCCCCAGCATTTT. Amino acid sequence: CASRPTGVLDQPQHF.